The clone carrying this T cell receptor beta chain was detected only a few times. The antigen is not known. A sample-barcoded 5' primer and a J-beta primer mix were used in a second PCR of roughly 7 to 11 cycles. TCRdb used MiXCR to reprocess the 5' RACE reads, holding one entry per CDR3 protein. The sample has 1,800,000 or so distinct CDR3 sequences, about two fifths seen once. This sample is drawn from a study of blood T cells in healthy people across ages. Study-level information: The template switching approach captured approximately one barcoded beta molecule for every two T cells. Findings and caveats of the study: Both naive CD4+ cell counts and diversity were greater in long-lived donors than in aged donors. While age rose, TCR beta diversity per million T cells dropped in a roughly linear way.

The V gene lost 5 bases and the J gene lost 7 bases, with 18 bases spanning the gap. The CDR3 has 14 amino acids. Looked up from germline, CDR1 is SGHTA and CDR2 is FQGNSA. The rearrangement links TRBV7-2 to TRBJ2-7, with unresolved D. This TCR came from a human donor in good health. The sequenced material came from blood. For the CDR3, the DNA is TGTGCCAGCAGCCCCAGAGGTGGGCAAAAGGAGCAGTACTTC. Residues: CASSPRGGQKEQYF.